At least ten counts were recorded for the clone carrying this TCR beta chain. What it binds is not known. The time point was: newly diagnosed GD, antithyroid drugs for less than 3 months. PBMCs were the source of the RNA used for TCR sequencing. According to the study, TCR beta libraries were built with iRepertoire HTBI primers and CDR3-region Arm-PCR. TCRdb re-called the multiplex PCR reads with MiXCR, one entry per CDR3 protein. The repertoire holds 400,000 to 500,000 distinct CDR3 sequences, with 14% as singletons. The data stem from a study of regulatory T cells in long-lasting Graves disease. Overall study results and limits: Shared public clonotypes totalled some 2,500 in persistent patients, compared with some 920 in new patients.

This CDR3 contains 15 residues. Trimming removed 2 bases from V and 5 bases from J; junction bases left unmatched: 6. Germline lookup yields CDR1 SGHKS and CDR2 YYEKEE (reference sequence). The data also belong to a second study, concerning T cells in Graves' hyperthyroidism and ophthalmopathy. Turning to that study: Calling Graves' hyperthyroidism stable meant ophthalmopathy did not progress within 18 months.

The receptor's source is a woman aged 45-59 years with Graves disease. Sequencing used peripheral blood mononuclear cells (PBMCs), obtained at new diagnosis, from a patient treated with antithyroid drugs. The chain couples TRBV5-5 to TRBJ2-1; 8 nucleotides align to TRBD2. This chain's CDR3 is CASSFSGTRDNEQFF. Here the CDR3 DNA reads TGTGCCAGCAGCTTTTCAGGGACTAGGGACAATGAGCAGTTCTTC.